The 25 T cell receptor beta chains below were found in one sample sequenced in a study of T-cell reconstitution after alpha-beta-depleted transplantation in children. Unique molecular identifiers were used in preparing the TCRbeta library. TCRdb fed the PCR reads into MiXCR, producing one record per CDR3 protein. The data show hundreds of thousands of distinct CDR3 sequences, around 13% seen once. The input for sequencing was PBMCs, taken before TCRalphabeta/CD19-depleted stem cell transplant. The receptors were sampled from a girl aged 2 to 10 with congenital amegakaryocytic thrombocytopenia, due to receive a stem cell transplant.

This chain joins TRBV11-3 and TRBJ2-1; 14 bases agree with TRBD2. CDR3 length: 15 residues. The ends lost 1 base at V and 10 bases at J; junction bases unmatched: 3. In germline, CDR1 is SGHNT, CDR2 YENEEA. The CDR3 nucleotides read TGTGCCAGCAGCTTAGGGACTAGCGGGAGGCCGGAGCAGTTCTTC. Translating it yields CASSLGTSGRPEQFF. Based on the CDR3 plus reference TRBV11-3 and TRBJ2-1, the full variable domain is EAGVVQSPRYKIIEKKQPVAFWCNPISGHNTLYWYLQNLGQGPELLIRYENEEAVDDSQLPKDRFSAERLKGVDSTLKIQPAELGDSAVYLCASSLGTSGRPEQFFGPGTRLTVL.

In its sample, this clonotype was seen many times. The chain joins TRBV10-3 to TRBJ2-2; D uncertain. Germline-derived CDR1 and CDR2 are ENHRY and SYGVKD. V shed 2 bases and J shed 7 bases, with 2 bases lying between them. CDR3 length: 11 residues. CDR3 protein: CAISEGGELFF. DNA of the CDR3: TGTGCCATCAGTGAGGGCGGGGAGCTGTTTTTT.

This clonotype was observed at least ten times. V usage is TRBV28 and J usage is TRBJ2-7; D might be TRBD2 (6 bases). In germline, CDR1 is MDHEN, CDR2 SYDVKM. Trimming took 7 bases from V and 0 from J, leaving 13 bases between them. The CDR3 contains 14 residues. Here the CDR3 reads CASNDPGGSYEQYF. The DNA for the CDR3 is TGTGCCAGCAATGACCCCGGGGGCTCCTACGAGCAGTACTTC.

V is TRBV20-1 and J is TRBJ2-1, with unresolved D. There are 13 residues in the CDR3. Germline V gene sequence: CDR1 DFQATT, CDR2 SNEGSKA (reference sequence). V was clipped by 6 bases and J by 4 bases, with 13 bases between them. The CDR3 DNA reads TGCAGTGCAAGGGAAGCGTTGTACAATGAGCAGTTCTTC. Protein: CSAREALYNEQFF.

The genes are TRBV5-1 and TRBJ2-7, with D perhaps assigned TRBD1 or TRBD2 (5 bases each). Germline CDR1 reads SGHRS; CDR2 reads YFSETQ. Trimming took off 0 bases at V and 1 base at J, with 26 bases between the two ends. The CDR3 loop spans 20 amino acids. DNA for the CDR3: TGCGCCAGCAGCTTGGCTACGTCCGGCCATCAGGGACGGACTTCCTACGAGCAGTACTTC. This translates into CASSLATSGHQGRTSYEQYF.

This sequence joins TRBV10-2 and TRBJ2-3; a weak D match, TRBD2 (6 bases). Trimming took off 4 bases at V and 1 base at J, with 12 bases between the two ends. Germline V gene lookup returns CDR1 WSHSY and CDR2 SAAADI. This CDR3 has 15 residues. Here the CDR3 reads CASSVTGVGTDTQYF. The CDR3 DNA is TGCGCCAGCAGTGTGACGGGAGTTGGCACAGATACGCAGTATTTT.

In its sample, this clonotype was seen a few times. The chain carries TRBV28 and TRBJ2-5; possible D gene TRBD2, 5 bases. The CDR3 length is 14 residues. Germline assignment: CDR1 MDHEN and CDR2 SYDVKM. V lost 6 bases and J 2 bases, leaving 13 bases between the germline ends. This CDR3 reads CASSFTRGQETQYF. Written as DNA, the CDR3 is TGTGCCAGCAGCTTTACTAGAGGACAAGAGACCCAGTACTTC.

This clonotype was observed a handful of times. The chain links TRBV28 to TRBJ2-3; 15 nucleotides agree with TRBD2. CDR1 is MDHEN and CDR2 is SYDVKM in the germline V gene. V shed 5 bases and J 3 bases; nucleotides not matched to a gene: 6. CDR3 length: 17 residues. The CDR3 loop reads CASSPGGLAGGTDTQYF. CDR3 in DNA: TGTGCCAGCAGTCCTGGAGGACTAGCGGGAGGGACAGATACGCAGTATTTT.

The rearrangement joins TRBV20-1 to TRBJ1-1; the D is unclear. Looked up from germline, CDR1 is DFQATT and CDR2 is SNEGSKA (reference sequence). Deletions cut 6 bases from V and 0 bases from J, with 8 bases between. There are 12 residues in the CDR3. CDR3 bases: TGCAGTGCCCCCCGCGTGAACACTGAAGCTTTCTTT. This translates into CSAPRVNTEAFF.

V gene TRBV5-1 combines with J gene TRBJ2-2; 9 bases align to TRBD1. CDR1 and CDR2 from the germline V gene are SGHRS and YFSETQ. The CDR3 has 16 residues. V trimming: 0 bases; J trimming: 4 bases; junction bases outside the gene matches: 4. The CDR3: CASSLVGTGPTGELFF. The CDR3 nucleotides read TGCGCCAGCAGCTTGGTAGGGACAGGGCCCACCGGGGAGCTGTTTTTT. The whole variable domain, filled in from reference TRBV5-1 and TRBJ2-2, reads KAGVTQTPRYLIKTRGQQVTLSCSPISGHRSVSWYQQTPGQGLQFLFEYFSETQRNKGNFPGRFSGRQFSNSRSEMNVSTLELGDSALYLCASSLVGTGPTGELFFGEGSRLTVL.

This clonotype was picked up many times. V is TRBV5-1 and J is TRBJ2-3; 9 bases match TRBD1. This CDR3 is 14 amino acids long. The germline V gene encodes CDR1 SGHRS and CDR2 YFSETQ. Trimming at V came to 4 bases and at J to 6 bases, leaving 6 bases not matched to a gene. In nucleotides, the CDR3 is TGCGCCAGCAGCGGGACAGGGAAAGTGGATACGCAGTATTTT. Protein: CASSGTGKVDTQYF.

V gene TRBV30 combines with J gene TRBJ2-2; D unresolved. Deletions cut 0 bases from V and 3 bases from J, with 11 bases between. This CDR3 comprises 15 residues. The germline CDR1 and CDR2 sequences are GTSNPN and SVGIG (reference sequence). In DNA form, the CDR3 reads TGTGCCTGGAGTGTACCGCTAGGGTACACCGGGGAGCTGTTTTTT. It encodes CAWSVPLGYTGELFF.

The CDR3 nucleotides are TGCAGTGCATGGACTAGCGAGCCGGCAGATACGCAGTATTTT. Translation: CSAWTSEPADTQYF. The chain employs TRBV20-1 and TRBJ2-3; 9 positions match TRBD2. Germline values: CDR1 DFQATT, CDR2 SNEGSKA (reference sequence). V shed 6 bases, J shed 4 bases, and the junction held 8 bases outside the gene matches. The CDR3 has 14 amino acids.

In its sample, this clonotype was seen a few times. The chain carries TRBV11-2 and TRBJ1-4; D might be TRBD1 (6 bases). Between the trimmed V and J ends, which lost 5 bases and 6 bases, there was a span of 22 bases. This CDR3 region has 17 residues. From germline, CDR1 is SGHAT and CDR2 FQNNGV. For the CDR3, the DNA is TGTGCCAGCAGCCCGTCCACAGGGTTTTGGGATGATGAAAAACTGTTTTTT. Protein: CASSPSTGFWDDEKLFF.

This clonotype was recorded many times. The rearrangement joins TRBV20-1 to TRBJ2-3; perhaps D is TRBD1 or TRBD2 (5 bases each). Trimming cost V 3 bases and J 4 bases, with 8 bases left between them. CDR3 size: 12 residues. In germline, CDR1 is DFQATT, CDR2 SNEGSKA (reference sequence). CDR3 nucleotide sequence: TGCAGTGCTAGCCCGGGGCCAGATACGCAGTATTTT. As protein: CSASPGPDTQYF.

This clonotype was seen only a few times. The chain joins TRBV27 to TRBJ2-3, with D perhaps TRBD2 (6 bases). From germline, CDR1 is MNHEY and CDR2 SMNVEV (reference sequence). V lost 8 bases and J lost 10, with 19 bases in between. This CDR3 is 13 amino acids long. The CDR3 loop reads CASRRWGERAQYF. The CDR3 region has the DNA TGTGCCAGCCGCAGATGGGGGGAGCGTGCGCAGTATTTT.

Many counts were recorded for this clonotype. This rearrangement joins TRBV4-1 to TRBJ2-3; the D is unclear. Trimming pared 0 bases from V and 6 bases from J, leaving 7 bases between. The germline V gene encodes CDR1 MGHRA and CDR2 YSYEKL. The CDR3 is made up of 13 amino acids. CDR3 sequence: CASSQEIPDTQYF. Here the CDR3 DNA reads TGCGCCAGCAGCCAAGAAATCCCCGATACGCAGTATTTT.

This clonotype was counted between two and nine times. The CDR3 reads CSVEVPAPSSYNEQFF. CDR3 bases: TGCAGCGTTGAAGTGCCAGCGCCTAGCTCCTACAATGAGCAGTTCTTC. The J gene is TRBJ2-1, the V gene TRBV29-1; no clear D. From germline, CDR1 is SQVTM and CDR2 ANQGSEA. The CDR3 runs 16 residues. The germline V and J ends were trimmed by 1 base and 0 bases, with 13 bases remaining between them.

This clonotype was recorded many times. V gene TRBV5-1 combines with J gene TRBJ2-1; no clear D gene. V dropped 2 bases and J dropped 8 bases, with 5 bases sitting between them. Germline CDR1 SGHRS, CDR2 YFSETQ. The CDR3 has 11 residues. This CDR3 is CASSFIDEQFF. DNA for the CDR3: TGCGCCAGCAGCTTCATCGATGAGCAGTTCTTC.

As DNA, the CDR3 is TGTGCCAGTAGTATTGGCGGGAGGTGGCGAGAGACCCAGTACTTC. Translating it yields CASSIGGRWRETQYF. This chain uses TRBV19 with TRBJ2-5; TRBD2 aligns across 8 bases. CDR3 length equals 15 residues. Germline CDR1 reads LNHDA; CDR2 reads SQIVND (reference sequence). V was clipped by 3 bases and J by 4 bases; unmatched bases: 7.

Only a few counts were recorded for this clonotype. This CDR3 reads CASSLVTYPQETQYF. The CDR3 coding sequence is TGCGCCAGCAGCTTGGTTACGTATCCACAAGAGACCCAGTACTTC. The chain links TRBV5-1 to TRBJ2-5; D unclear. Trimming removed 0 bases at V and 2 bases at J, with 11 bases between. CDR1 and CDR2 from the germline V gene are SGHRS and YFSETQ. CDR3 length equals 15 residues.

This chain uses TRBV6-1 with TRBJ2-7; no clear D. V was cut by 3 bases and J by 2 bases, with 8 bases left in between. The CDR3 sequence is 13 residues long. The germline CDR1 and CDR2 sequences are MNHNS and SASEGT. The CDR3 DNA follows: TGTGCCAGCAGTGATGGTCAGGCCTACGAGCAGTACTTC. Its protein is CASSDGQAYEQYF.

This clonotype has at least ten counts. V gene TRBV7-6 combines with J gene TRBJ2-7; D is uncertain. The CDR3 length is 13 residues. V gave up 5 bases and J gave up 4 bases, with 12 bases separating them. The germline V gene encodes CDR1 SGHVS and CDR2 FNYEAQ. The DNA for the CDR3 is TGTGCCAGCAGCCAAAACACCGGGTACGAGCAGTACTTC. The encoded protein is CASSQNTGYEQYF.

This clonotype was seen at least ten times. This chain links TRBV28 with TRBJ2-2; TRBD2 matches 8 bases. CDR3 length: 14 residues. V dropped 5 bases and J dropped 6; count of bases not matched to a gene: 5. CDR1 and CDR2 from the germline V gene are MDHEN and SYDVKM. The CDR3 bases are TGTGCCAGCAGTCCGAGCGGGAGCCCCGGGGAGCTGTTTTTT. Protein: CASSPSGSPGELFF.

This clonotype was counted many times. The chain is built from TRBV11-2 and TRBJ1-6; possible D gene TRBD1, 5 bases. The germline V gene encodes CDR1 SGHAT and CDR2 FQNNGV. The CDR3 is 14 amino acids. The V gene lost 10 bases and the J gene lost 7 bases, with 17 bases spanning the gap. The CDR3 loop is CATAGMVNNSPLHF. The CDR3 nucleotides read TGTGCCACCGCAGGGATGGTAAACAATTCACCCCTCCACTTT.